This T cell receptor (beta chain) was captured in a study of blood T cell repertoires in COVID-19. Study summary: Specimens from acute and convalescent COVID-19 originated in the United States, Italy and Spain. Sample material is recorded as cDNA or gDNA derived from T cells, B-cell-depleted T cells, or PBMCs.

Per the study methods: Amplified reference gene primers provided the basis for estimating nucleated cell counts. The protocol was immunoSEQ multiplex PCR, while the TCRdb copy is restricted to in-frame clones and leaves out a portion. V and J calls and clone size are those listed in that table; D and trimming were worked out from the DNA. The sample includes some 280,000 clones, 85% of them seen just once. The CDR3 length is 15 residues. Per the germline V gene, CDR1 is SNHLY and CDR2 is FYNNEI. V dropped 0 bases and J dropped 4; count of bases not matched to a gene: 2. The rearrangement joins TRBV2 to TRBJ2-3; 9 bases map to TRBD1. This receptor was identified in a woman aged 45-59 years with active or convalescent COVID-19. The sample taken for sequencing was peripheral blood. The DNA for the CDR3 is TGTGCCAGCAGTGAAGCCACAGGGGGCTCAGATACGCAGTATTTT. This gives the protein CASSEATGGSDTQYF.